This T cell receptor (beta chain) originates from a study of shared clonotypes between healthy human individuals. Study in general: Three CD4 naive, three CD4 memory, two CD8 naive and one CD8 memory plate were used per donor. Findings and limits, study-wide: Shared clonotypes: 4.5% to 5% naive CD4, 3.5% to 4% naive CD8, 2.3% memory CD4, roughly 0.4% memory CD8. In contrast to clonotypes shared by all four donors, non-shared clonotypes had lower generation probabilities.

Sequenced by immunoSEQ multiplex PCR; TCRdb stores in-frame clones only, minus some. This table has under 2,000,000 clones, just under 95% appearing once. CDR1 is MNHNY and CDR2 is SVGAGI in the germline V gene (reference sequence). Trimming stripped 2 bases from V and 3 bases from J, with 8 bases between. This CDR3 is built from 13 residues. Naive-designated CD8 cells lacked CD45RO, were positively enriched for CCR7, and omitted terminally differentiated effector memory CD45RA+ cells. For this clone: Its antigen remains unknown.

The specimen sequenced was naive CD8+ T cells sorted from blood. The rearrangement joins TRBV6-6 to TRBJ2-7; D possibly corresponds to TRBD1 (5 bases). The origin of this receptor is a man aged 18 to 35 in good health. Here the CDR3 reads CASSYRGDYEQYF. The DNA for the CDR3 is TGTGCCAGCAGTTACAGGGGTGACTACGAGCAGTACTTC.